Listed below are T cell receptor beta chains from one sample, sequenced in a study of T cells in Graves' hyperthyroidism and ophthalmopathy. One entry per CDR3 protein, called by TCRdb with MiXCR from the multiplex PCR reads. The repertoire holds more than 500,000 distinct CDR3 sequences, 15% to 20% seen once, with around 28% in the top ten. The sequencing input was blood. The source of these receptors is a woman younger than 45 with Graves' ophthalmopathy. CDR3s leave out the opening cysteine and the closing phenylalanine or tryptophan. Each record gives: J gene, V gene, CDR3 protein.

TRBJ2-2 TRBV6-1 ASRPHTGELF
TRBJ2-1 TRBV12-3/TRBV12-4 ASREDRVNNEQF
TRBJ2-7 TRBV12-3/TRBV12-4 ASRQTAKDPYEQY
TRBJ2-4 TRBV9 ASSSGTLGENIQY
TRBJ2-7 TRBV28 ASSLFRKTYEQY
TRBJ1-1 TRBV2 ASRGTGGPNTEAF
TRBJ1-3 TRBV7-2 ASSPSGAGAGNTIY
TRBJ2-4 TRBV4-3 ASSQDWAGGQFIQY
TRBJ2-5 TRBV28 ASSLSLRVAALQGTQY
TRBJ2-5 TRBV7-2 ASSASGELETQY
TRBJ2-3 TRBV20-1 SAIAGGRTDTQY
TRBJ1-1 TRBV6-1 ASSYVEVGGTEAF
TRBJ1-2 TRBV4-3 ASSQDGVAGTDFGYT
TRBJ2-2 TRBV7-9 ASSPGLAGGSGELF
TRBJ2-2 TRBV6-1 ASTPGLAGVRTGELF
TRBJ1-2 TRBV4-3 ASSQEDGIGGYT
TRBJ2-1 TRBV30 AWSLAGGAGEQF
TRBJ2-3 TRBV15 ATSSQTGPDTQY
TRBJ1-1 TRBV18 ASSPTSGTNGF
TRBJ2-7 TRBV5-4 ASSLGGGTRYYEQY
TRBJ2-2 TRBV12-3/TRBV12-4 ASSPLSGRGTGELF
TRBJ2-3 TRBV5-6 ASSRFGADTQY
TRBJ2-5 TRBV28 ASSLRQETQY
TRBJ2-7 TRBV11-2 ASSFWNSASYEQY
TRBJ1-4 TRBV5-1 ASSSSGQGNEKLF
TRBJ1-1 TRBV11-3 ASSFSVGTEAF
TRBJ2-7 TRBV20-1 SARGYSLEQY
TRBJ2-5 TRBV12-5 ASGLDRGKGETQY
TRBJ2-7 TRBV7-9 ASSLEGSTGGDEQY
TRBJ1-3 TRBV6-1 ATYDSGNTIY
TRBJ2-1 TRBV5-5 ASSLVMVSGGDEQF
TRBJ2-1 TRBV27 ASSFSAVGSYNEQF
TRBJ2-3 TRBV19 ASSSWTSGITDTQY
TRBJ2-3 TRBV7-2 ASSYTRFPDTQY
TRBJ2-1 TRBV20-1 SAKENSGSLGEQF
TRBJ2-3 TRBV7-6 ASSRGLAGGSSTDTQY
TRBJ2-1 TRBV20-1 SASSGSSYNEQF
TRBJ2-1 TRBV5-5 ASSLRRGRWDEQF
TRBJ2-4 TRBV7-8 ASSLDVGGRATKNIQY
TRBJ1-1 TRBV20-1 SARARVEAEAF
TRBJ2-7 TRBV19 ASSTRTSGSSYEQY
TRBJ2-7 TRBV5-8 ASSFDSSSYEQY
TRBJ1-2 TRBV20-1 SASGGLDYGYT
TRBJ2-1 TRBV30 AWSAGLARDEQF
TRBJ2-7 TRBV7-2 ASSPTSDSYEQY
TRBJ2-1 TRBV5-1 ASSWAYNEQF
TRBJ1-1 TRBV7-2 ASSLGGRTTEAF
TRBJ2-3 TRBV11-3 ASSLLPSGRDTQY
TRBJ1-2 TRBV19 ASLGGTGEGYGYT
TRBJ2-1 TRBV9 ASSVGLAGAEQF
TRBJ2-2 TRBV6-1 ASSEVVSIVGAGELF
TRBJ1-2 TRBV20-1 STFLRDRAFSGYT
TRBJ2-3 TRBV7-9 ASSQTNDADTQY
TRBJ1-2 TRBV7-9 ASSQRDTSHT